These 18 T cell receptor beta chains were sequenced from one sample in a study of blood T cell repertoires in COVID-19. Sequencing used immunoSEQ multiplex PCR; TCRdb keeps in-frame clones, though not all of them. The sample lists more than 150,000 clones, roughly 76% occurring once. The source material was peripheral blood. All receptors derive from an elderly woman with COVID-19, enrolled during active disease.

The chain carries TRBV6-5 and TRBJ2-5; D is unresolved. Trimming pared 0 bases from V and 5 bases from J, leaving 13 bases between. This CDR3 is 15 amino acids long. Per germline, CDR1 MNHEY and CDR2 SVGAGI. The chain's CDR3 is CASSYSRDIRETQYF. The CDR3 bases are TGTGCCAGCAGTTACTCGCGCGATATCCGGGAGACCCAGTACTTC.

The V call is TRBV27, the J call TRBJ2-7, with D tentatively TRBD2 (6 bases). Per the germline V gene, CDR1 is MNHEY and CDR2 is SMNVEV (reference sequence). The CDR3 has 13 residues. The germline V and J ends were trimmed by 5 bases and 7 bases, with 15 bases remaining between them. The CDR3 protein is CASSPQAGWEQYF. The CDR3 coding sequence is TGTGCCAGCAGTCCTCAAGCGGGTTGGGAGCAGTACTTC.

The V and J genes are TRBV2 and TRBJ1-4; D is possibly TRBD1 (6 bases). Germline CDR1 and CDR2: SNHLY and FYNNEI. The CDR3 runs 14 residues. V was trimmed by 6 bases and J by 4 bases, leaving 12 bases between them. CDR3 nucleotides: TGTGCCAGCAGCGCAGACAGGTTTAATGAAAAACTGTTTTTT. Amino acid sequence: CASSADRFNEKLFF.

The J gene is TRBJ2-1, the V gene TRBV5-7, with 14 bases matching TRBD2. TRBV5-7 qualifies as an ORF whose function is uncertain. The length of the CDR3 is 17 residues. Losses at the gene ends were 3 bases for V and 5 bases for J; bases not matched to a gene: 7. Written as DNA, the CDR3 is TGTGCCAGCAGCTCCAGGACTAGCGGGAGGCCTGACAATGAGCAGTTCTTC. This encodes CASSSRTSGRPDNEQFF.

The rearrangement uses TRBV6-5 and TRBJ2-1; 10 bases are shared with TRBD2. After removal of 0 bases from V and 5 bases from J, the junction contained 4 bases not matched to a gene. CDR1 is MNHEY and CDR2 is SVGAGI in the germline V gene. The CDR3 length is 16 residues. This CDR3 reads CASSYSKLAGHNEQFF. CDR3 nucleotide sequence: TGTGCCAGCAGTTACTCGAAACTAGCGGGACACAATGAGCAGTTCTTC.

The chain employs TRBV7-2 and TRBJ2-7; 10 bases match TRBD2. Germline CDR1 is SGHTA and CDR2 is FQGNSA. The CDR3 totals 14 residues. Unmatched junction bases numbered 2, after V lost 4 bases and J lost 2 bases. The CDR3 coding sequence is TGTGCCAGCAGCTGGACTAGCGGAACCTACGAGCAGTACTTC. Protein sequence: CASSWTSGTYEQYF. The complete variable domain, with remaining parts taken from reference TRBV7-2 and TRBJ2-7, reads GAGVSQSPSNKVTEKGKDVELRCDPISGHTALYWYRQSLGQGLEFLIYFQGNSAPDKSGLPSDRFSAERTGGSVSTLTIQRTQQEDSAVYLCASSWTSGTYEQYFGPGTRLTVT.

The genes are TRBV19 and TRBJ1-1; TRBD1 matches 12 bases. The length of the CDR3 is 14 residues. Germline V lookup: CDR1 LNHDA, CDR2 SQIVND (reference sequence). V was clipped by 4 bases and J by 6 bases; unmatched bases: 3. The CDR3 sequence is CASSKGTGGPEAFF. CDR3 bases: TGTGCCAGTAGTAAGGGGACAGGGGGCCCTGAAGCTTTCTTT.

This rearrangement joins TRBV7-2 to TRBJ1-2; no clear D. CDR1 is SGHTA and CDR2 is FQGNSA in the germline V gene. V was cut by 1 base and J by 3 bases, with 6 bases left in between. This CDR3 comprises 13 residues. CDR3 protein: CASSLVGDYGYTF. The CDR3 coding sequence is TGTGCCAGCAGCTTAGTGGGCGACTATGGCTACACCTTC.

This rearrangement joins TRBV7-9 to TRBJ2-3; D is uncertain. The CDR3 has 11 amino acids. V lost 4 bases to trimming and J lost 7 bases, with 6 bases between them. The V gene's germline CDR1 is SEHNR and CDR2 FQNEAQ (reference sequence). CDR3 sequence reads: CASSYSYTQYF. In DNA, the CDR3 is TGTGCCAGCAGCTACTCATATACGCAGTATTTT.

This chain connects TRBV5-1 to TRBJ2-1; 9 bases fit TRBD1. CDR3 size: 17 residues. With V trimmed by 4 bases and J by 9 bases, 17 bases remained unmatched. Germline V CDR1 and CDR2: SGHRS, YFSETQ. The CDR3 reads CASSRSPPGQGIGEQFF. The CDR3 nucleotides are TGCGCCAGCAGCCGGAGCCCTCCGGGACAGGGAATAGGTGAGCAGTTCTTC.

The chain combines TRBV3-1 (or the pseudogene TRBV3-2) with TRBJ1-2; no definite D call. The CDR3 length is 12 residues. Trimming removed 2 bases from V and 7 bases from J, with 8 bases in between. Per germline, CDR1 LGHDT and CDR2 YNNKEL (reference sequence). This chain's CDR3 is CASSQSTGGYTF. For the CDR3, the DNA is TGTGCCAGCAGCCAAAGCACGGGTGGCTACACCTTC.

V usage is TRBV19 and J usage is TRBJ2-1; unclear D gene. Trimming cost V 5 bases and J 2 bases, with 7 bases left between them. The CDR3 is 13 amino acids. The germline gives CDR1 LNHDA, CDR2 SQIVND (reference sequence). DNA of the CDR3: TGTGCCAGTAGTCTACGAACCTACAATGAGCAGTTCTTC. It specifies CASSLRTYNEQFF.

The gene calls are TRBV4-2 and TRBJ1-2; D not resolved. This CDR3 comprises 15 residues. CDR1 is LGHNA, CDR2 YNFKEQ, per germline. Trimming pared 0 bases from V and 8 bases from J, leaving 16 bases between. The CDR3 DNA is TGTGCCAGCAGCCAAGAAGTAAGGGAATCGGGAGGCTACACCTTC. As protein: CASSQEVRESGGYTF.

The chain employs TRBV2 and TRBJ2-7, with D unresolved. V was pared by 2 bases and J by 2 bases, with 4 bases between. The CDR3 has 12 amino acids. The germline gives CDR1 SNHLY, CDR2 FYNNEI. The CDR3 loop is CASSEQAYEQYF. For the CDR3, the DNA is TGTGCCAGCAGTGAACAGGCCTACGAGCAGTACTTC.

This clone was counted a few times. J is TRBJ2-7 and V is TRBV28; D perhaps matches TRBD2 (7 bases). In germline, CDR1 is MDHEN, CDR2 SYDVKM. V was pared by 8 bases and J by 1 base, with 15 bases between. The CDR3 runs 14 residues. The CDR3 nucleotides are TGTGCCAGCTGGGAAGGGGGGGTTTCCTACGAGCAGTACTTC. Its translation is CASWEGGVSYEQYF.

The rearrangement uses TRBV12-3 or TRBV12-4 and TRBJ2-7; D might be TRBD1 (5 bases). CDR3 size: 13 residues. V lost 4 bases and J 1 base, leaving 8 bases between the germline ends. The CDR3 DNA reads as TGTGCCAGCAGTTCAGGGATTTCCTACGAGCAGTACTTC. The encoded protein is CASSSGISYEQYF.

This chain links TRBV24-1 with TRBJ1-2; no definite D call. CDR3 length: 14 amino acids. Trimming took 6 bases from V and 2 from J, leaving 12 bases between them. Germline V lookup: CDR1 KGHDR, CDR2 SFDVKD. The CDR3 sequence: CATSPPKWNYGYTF. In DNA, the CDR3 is TGTGCCACCAGTCCGCCTAAGTGGAACTATGGCTACACCTTC.

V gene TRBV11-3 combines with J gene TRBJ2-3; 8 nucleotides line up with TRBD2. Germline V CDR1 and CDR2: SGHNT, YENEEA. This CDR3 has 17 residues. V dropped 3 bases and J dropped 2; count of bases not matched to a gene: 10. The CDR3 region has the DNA TGTGCCAGCAGCTTTGGGGGAGCGGGAGCGGTCACAGATACGCAGTATTTT. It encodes CASSFGGAGAVTDTQYF.